This TCR beta chain is from a study of metastatic and nonmetastatic thyroid tumors. General study points: Reported TCR beta diversity, measured in blood and tumor, was significantly higher for malignant thyroid tumors than for benign nodules.

Each patient went into thyroid surgery without having received any treatment. This clone occurred many times. Antigen unknown. Under the authors' procedure: Clinicopathological groups supplied CDR3 differences that were used to build a distant-metastasis classifier for papillary thyroid cancer. TCRdb re-analyzed the PCR reads using MiXCR. TCRdb, rather than the study authors, made the V and J calls. The sample consists of over 35,000 clones, less than 15% of them appearing once. CDR3 length equals 15 residues. V was pared by 1 base and J by 4 bases, with 16 bases between. Germline V gene lookup returns CDR1 DFQATT and CDR2 SNEGSKA (reference sequence).

The specimen was blood. This TCR was sampled from a female donor with papillary thyroid cancer or a benign thyroid nodule (not recorded which). Some clones in this sample may be carry-over from other donors' samples. V is TRBV20-1 and J is TRBJ2-5, with D possibly being TRBD1 or TRBD2 (5 bases each). The CDR3: CSARVPGRPAETQYF. Written as DNA, the CDR3 is TGCAGTGCTAGAGTCCCGGGACGCCCCGCAGAGACCCAGTACTTC.